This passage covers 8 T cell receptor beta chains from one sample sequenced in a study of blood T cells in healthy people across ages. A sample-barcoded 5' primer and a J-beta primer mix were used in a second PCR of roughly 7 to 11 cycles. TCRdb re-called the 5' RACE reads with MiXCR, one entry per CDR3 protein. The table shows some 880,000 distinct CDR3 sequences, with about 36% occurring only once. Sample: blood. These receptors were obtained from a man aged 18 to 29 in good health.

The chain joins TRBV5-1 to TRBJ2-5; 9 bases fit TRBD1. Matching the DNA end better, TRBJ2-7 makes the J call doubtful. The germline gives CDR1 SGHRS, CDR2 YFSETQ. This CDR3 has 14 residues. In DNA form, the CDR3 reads TGCGCCAGCAGCGCGACTGGGACAGGGAACGAGCAGTACTTC. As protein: CASSATGTGNEQYF.

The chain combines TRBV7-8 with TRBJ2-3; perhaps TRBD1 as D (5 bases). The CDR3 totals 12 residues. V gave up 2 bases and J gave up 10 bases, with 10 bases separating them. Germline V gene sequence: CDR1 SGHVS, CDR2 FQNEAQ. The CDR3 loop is CASSLTGDAQYF. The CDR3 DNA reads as TGTGCCAGCAGCTTAACAGGAGACGCGCAGTATTTT.

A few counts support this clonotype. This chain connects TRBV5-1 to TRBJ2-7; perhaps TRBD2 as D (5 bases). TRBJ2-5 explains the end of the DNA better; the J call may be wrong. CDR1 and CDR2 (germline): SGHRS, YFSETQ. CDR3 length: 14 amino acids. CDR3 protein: CASSLRAEEGTQYF. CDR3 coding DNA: TGCGCCAGCAGCTTGAGGGCCGAAGAGGGGACCCAGTACTTC.

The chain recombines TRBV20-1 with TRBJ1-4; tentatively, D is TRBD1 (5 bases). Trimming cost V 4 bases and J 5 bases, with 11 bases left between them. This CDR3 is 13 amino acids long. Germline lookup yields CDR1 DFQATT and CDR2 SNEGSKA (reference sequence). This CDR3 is CSAKGTVNEKLFF. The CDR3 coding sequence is TGCAGTGCTAAAGGGACTGTGAATGAAAAACTGTTTTTT.

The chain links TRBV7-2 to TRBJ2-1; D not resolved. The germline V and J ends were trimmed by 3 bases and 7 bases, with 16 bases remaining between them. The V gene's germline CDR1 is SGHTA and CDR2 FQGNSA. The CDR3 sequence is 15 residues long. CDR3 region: CASSFLTSQGNEQFF. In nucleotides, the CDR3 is TGTGCCAGCAGCTTCCTGACTTCTCAAGGGAATGAGCAGTTCTTC.

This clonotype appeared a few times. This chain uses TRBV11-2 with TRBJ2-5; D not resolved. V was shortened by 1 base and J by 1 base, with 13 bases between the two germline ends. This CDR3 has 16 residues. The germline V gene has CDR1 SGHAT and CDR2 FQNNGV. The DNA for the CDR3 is TGTGCCAGCAGCTTAGTAGTTCGGAGACCCCAAGAGACCCAGTACTTC. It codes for CASSLVVRRPQETQYF.

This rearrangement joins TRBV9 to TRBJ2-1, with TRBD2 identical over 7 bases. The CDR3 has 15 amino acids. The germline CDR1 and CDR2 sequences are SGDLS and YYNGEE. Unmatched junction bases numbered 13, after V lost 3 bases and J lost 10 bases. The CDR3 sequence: CASSGSGMAVSEQFF. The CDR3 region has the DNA TGTGCCAGCAGCGGAAGCGGGATGGCGGTGTCGGAGCAGTTCTTC.

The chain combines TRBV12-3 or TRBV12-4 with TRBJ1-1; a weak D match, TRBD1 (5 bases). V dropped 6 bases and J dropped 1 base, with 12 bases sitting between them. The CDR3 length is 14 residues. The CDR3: CASRRRDPNTEAFF. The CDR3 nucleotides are TGTGCCAGCAGACGCCGGGACCCGAACACTGAAGCTTTCTTT.